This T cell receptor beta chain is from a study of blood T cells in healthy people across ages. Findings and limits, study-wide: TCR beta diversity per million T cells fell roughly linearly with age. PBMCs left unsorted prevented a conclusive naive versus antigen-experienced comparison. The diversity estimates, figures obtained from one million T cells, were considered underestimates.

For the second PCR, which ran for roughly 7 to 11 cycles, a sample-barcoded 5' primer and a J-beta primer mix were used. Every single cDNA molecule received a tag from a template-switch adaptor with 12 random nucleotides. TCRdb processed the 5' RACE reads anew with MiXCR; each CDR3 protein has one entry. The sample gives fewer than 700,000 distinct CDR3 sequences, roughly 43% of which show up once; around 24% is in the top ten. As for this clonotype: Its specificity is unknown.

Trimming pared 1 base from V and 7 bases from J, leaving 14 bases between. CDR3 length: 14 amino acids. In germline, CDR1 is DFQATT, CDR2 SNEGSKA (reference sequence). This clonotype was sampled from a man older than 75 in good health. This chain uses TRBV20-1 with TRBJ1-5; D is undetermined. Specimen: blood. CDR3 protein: CSARGGEGWQPQHF. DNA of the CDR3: TGCAGTGCTAGAGGCGGGGAAGGTTGGCAGCCCCAGCATTTT.